The present entry profiles one TCR beta chain with its context. This sample was included in a study of blood T cell repertoires in COVID-19. J was trimmed by 5 bases and V by 4 bases; bases with no gene match: 9. Germline loops: CDR1 SGHRS, CDR2 YFSETQ. The CDR3 has 15 residues. Data came from immunoSEQ multiplex PCR; TCRdb stores just in-frame clones and leaves some out. The data show 150,000 to 200,000 clones, 80% seen once. The sequence derives from a woman aged 60-75 years who had recovered from COVID-19. The V gene is TRBV5-1, the J gene TRBJ2-7; TRBD1 aligns across 10 bases. The sequenced sample was PBMCs or T cells enriched from blood (not recorded which). The CDR3 sequence is CASSPVTGGTNEQYF. The CDR3 DNA reads TGCGCCAGCAGCCCTGTGACAGGGGGCACAAACGAGCAGTACTTC.